This T cell receptor beta chain was captured by sequencing in a study of shared clonotypes between healthy human individuals. All donors qualified as healthy HIV-negative adults and had experienced no recent acute infections or vaccinations. Germline V gene lookup returns CDR1 SEHNR and CDR2 FQNEAQ (reference sequence). V lost 3 bases to trimming and J lost 6 bases, with 4 bases between them. The CDR3 contains 11 residues. The method was immunoSEQ multiplex PCR; TCRdb's version includes in-frame clones alone and lacks a portion of them. The sample has 2,100,000 or so clones, approximately 95% seen once. As concerns this clone: Its antigen is not known.

Points from the study as a whole: Memory subsets generally showed lower estimated richness than naive subsets.

This TCR came from a man younger than 30 in good health. The sequenced material came from naive CD4+ T cells sorted from blood. Subset meaning: CD45RA+ positively selected. This chain links TRBV7-9 with TRBJ2-3; D not certain. Here the CDR3 DNA reads TGTGCCAGCAGCTTGCTGGATACGCAGTATTTT. Encoded protein: CASSLLDTQYF.